The 22 T cell receptor beta chains given below trace back to one sample, sequenced in a study of blood T cells in healthy people across ages. The authors ran a second PCR of about 6 to 11 cycles using a sample-barcoded 5' primer and a J-beta primer mix. TCRdb used MiXCR to reprocess the 5' RACE reads, holding one entry per CDR3 protein. The table shows about 590,000 distinct CDR3 sequences, with around 31% occurring only once. Specimen: blood. The receptor set was obtained from a woman aged 80 or over in good health.

The V gene is TRBV3-1, the J gene TRBJ1-2; D is unresolved. Germline CDR1 LGHDT, CDR2 YNNKEL (reference sequence). Trimming stripped 4 bases from V and 5 bases from J, with 11 bases between. The CDR3 covers 13 residues. The CDR3 DNA follows: TGTGCCAGCAGCCCGCGAACCTTATATGGCTACACCTTC. Its protein is CASSPRTLYGYTF.

About this clonotype: Being one base from a much bigger clone, this may be a read error. The rearrangement links TRBV5-1 to TRBJ2-5; weak D call: TRBD2 (5 bases). The CDR3 is 12 residues long. The V end lost 3 bases, the J end lost 11 bases, and 14 bases lay between the germline ends. Per the germline V gene, CDR1 is SGHRS and CDR2 is YFSETQ. The CDR3: CASSSGLGLQYF. The CDR3 DNA sequence: TGCGCCAGCAGCTCGGGGTTGGGGTTACAGTACTTC.

With respect to this clonotype: With a much larger clone just one base away, this may be a read error. The chain links TRBV5-1 to TRBJ2-5; D perhaps matches TRBD2 (5 bases). Between the trimmed V and J ends, which lost 3 bases and 11 bases, there was a span of 14 bases. The CDR3 runs 12 residues. Germline values: CDR1 SGHRS, CDR2 YFSETQ. The CDR3 reads CASSYLGNEQYF. CDR3 nucleotides: TGCGCCAGCAGCTATCTCGGGAATGAGCAGTACTTC.

This clonotype was detected many times. This chain uses TRBV5-1 with TRBJ1-6; no clear D gene. CDR1 and CDR2 (germline): SGHRS, YFSETQ. Trimming took 5 bases from V and 7 from J, leaving 10 bases between them. The CDR3 spans 13 residues. The CDR3 loop reads CASRVKPNSPLHF. CDR3 coding DNA: TGCGCCAGCAGGGTAAAGCCCAATTCACCCCTCCACTTT.

This clonotype showed up many times. This chain connects TRBV6-5 to TRBJ1-2; possible D gene TRBD1, 5 bases. CDR1 is MNHEY, CDR2 SVGAGI, per germline. V was clipped by 0 bases and J by 1 base, with 9 bases between them. This CDR3 has 15 amino acids. The chain's CDR3 is CASSYSPDINYGYTF. In nucleotides, the CDR3 is TGTGCCAGCAGTTACTCCCCGGACATTAACTATGGCTACACCTTC.

This clonotype was seen a few times. The rearrangement uses TRBV12-3 or TRBV12-4 and TRBJ2-2, with D possibly being TRBD1 (6 bases). The length of the CDR3 is 12 residues. Deletions cut 6 bases from V and 8 bases from J, with 10 bases between. The CDR3 region has the DNA TGTGCCAGCAGCCTAGGACAGGGGGAGCTGTTTTTT. Translating it yields CASSLGQGELFF.

This rearrangement joins TRBV19 to TRBJ1-1; tentatively, D is TRBD1 (6 bases). Trimming stripped 7 bases from V and 4 bases from J, with 22 bases between. CDR1 LNHDA and CDR2 SQIVND come from the germline V gene (reference sequence). The CDR3 runs 16 residues. The chain's CDR3 is CASTSRDIFIVTEAFF. The CDR3 coding sequence is TGTGCCAGTACCTCCCGGGACATCTTCATCGTCACTGAAGCTTTCTTT.

The chain has TRBV4-1 and TRBJ2-7; TRBD2 matches at 10 bases. Losses at the gene ends were 0 bases for V and 0 bases for J; bases not matched to a gene: 8. The germline gives CDR1 MGHRA, CDR2 YSYEKL. This CDR3 is 18 amino acids long. The CDR3 sequence: CASSQDGTSASISYEQYF. CDR3 sequence (DNA): TGCGCCAGCAGCCAAGATGGGACTAGCGCGTCGATCTCCTACGAGCAGTACTTC.

The CDR3 loop reads CASSLTLAGGWYF. CDR3 coding DNA: TGTGCCAGCAGCTTAACATTAGCGGGGGGCTGGTATTTT. The rearrangement uses TRBV7-8 and TRBJ2-3, with 10 bases that match TRBD2. This CDR3 is 13 amino acids long. Unmatched junction bases numbered 7, after V lost 2 bases and J lost 14 bases. Germline V gene lookup returns CDR1 SGHVS and CDR2 FQNEAQ.

The gene calls are TRBV4-1 and TRBJ2-5, with 9 bases identical to TRBD2. Germline-derived CDR1 and CDR2 are MGHRA and YSYEKL. The CDR3 extends over 15 amino acids. Trimming at V came to 0 bases and at J to 4 bases, leaving 3 bases not matched to a gene. CDR3 bases: TGCGCCAGCAGCCAAGATCCAGCGGGAGGAGAGACCCAGTACTTC. Its translation: CASSQDPAGGETQYF.

The chain recombines TRBV5-1 with TRBJ1-1, with 11 bases fitting TRBD1. J lost 4 bases, V lost 2 bases, and 7 bases had no gene match. Germline V gene lookup returns CDR1 SGHRS and CDR2 YFSETQ. The length of the CDR3 is 16 residues. The DNA for the CDR3 is TGCGCCAGCAGCTTCGAAGCCGGGACAGGGGGCACTGAAGCTTTCTTT. Translated: CASSFEAGTGGTEAFF.

This clonotype has at least ten counts. This rearrangement joins TRBV29-1 to TRBJ2-3; no clear D gene. Germline assignment: CDR1 SQVTM and CDR2 ANQGSEA. V was pared by 6 bases and J by 4 bases, with 11 bases between. The CDR3 runs 12 residues. The CDR3 coding sequence is TGCAGCGTGGTAAGTGGGTCAGATACGCAGTATTTT. It is translated as CSVVSGSDTQYF.

V and J are TRBV27 and TRBJ2-7; weak D call: TRBD2 (6 bases). The CDR3 loop spans 16 amino acids. CDR1 MNHEY and CDR2 SMNVEV come from the germline V gene (reference sequence). V dropped 0 bases and J dropped 4 bases, with 16 bases sitting between them. The CDR3 here is CASSLSFPAGTYEQYF. In nucleotides, the CDR3 is TGTGCCAGCAGTTTATCGTTTCCCGCGGGGACTTACGAGCAGTACTTC.

This clonotype occurred once. At one end, the junction sequence differs from germline, possibly due to a read error. This chain uses TRBV3-1 with TRBJ2-3; D is perhaps TRBD2 (6 bases). The germline V gene has CDR1 LGHDT and CDR2 YNNKEL (reference sequence). There are 16 residues in the CDR3. The CDR3 coding sequence is TGTACCAGCAGCCAAGATGAACGGGGGAGCACAGATACGCAGTATTTT. This sequence encodes CTSSQDERGSTDTQYF.

This clonotype was observed at least ten times. The chain has TRBV7-9 and TRBJ2-5; D remains unclear. This CDR3 comprises 13 residues. Trimming pared 5 bases from V and 0 bases from J, leaving 7 bases between. Per germline, CDR1 SEHNR and CDR2 FQNEAQ (reference sequence). The CDR3 spells CASSRSHQETQYF. CDR3 DNA: TGTGCCAGCAGCCGGTCCCACCAAGAGACCCAGTACTTC. The whole variable domain, filled in from reference TRBV7-9 and TRBJ2-5, reads DTGVSQNPRHKITKRGQNVTFRCDPISEHNRLYWYRQTLGQGPEFLTYFQNEAQLEKSRLLSDRFSAERPKGSFSTLEIQRTEQGDSAMYLCASSRSHQETQYFGPGTRLLVL.

This clonotype came up a few times. The V and J genes are TRBV20-1 and TRBJ1-1, with D possibly matching TRBD1 (6 bases). V gave up 1 base and J gave up 1 base, with 10 bases separating them. CDR1 and CDR2 from the germline V gene are DFQATT and SNEGSKA (reference sequence). The CDR3 consists of 14 residues. The DNA of the CDR3 is TGCAGTGCTAGAGCACCGGGACAGAACACTGAAGCTTTCTTT. Its translation: CSARAPGQNTEAFF.

About this clonotype: A much larger clone differs from this one at a single base, so this may be a read error. The rearrangement uses TRBV6-1 and TRBJ2-7; D might be TRBD1 (5 bases). Per germline, CDR1 MNHNS and CDR2 SASEGT. The CDR3 has 13 amino acids. V was pared by 8 bases and J by 6 bases, with 17 bases between. The chain's CDR3 is CASDRIGNCEQYF. The CDR3 bases are TGTGCCAGCGACAGAATTGGAAATTGCGAGCAGTACTTC.

Concerning this clonotype itself: At one of its ends the junction is not consistent with the germline gene, which may arise from a read error. The chain recombines TRBV7-6 with TRBJ1-2; the match to TRBD1 covers 11 bases. The CDR3 runs 15 residues. Germline V gene data show CDR1 as SGHVS and CDR2 as FNYEAQ. The CDR3 region has the DNA TGTGCTAGCAGCTTACCCGGACAGGGGGCGTCTGGCTACACCTTC. Translation gives CASSLPGQGASGYTF.

The count of this clonotype is one. The chain links TRBV4-3 to TRBJ2-1; a possible D gene is TRBD1 (6 bases). Germline V CDR1 and CDR2: LGHNA, YSLEER. Trimming left V 0 bases short and J 1 base short, with 10 bases between. The CDR3 has 16 amino acids. The CDR3 DNA sequence: TGCGCCAGCAGCCAAGATTGGGGGCAATCCTACAATGAGCAGTTCTTC. Translating gives CASSQDWGQSYNEQFF.

This chain connects TRBV9 to TRBJ1-1, with 8 bases aligning to TRBD1. The CDR3 contains 14 residues. Trimming cost V 0 bases and J 4 bases; bases outside gene matches: 2. Germline CDR1 and CDR2: SGDLS and YYNGEE. CDR3 residues: CASSVGQGITEAFF. The CDR3 DNA reads TGTGCCAGCAGCGTAGGACAGGGGATCACTGAAGCTTTCTTT.

The V gene is TRBV5-1, the J gene TRBJ1-1; D gene ambiguous. The germline V gene encodes CDR1 SGHRS and CDR2 YFSETQ. Trimming took off 0 bases at V and 4 bases at J, with 10 bases between the two ends. The CDR3 is 14 amino acids. In DNA, the CDR3 is TGCGCCAGCAGCTTGGAACGGGGTGTCACTGAAGCTTTCTTT. Translated: CASSLERGVTEAFF.

In this sample, this clonotype turned up many times. The rearrangement uses TRBV20-1 and TRBJ2-1; tentative D call: TRBD2 (6 bases). The CDR3 has 15 amino acids. V dropped 0 bases and J dropped 2 bases, with 11 bases sitting between them. Germline CDR1 is DFQATT and CDR2 is SNEGSKA (reference sequence). The CDR3 loop is CSAREYGGAYNEQFF. DNA for the CDR3: TGCAGTGCTAGAGAATACGGCGGGGCCTACAATGAGCAGTTCTTC.